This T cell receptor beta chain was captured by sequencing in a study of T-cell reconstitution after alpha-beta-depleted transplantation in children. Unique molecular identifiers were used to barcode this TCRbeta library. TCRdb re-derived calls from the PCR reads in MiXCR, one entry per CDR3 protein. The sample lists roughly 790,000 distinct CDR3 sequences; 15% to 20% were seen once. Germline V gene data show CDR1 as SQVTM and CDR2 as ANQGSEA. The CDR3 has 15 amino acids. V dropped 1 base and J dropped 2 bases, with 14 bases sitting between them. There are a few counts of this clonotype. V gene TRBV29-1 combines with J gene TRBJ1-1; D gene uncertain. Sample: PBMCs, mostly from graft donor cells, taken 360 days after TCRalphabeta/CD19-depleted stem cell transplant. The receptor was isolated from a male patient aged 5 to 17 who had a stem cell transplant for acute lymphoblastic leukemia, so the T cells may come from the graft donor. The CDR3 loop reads CSVEGPGGINTEAFF. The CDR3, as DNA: TGCAGCGTTGAAGGACCCGGTGGGATAAACACTGAAGCTTTCTTT. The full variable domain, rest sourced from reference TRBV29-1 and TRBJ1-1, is SAVISQKPSRDICQRGTSLTIQCQVDSQVTMMFWYRQQPGQSLTLIATANQGSEATYESGFVIDKFPISRPNLTFSTLTVSNMSPEDSSIYLCSVEGPGGINTEAFFGQGTRLTVV.